The T cell receptor (beta chain) under discussion was sequenced for a study of blood T cell repertoires in COVID-19. Study summary: The United States, Italy and Spain were the sources of the acute and convalescent COVID-19 samples. PBMCs, B-cell-depleted T cells, or T cells were the source of the cDNA or gDNA that made up the material.

In the original processing: Estimation of nucleated cell counts was performed using reference gene primer amplification. Some clones are missing from TCRdb's copy, which holds only in-frame ones; the method was immunoSEQ multiplex PCR. D and trimming come from the DNA, and the V and J calls and clone size come from that table. The data show around 180,000 clones, approximately 91% seen once. This CDR3 region has 15 residues. Trimming removed 0 bases at V and 2 bases at J, with 11 bases between. CDR1 and CDR2 (germline): MNHEY, SVGEGT. This clonotype originated in a man between 65 and 85 years old with active or convalescent COVID-19. The chain recombines TRBV6-2 or TRBV6-3 with TRBJ2-7; D may be TRBD1 (5 bases). Sequenced: peripheral blood. The CDR3 is CASSYSDSSPYEQYF. The CDR3, as DNA: TGTGCCAGCAGTTACTCTGACAGTTCTCCCTACGAGCAGTACTTC.